The T cell receptor (beta chain) described here comes from a study of Graves' ophthalmopathy and Graves' hyperthyroidism. Study-level points and caveats: Blood samples also showed most expanded thyroid clonotypes exceeding 0.001 frequency.

Symptoms, serum thyroxine and TRAb, thyroid ultrasound, and orbital computed tomography formed the diagnostic basis. As the template, RNA transcripts were used to amplify TCR beta CDR3 regions. The first-round RT-PCR employed HTBI primers together with the Qiagen OneStep RT-PCR kit. A multiplex PCR was then performed as the second round. TCRdb re-called the multiplex PCR reads with MiXCR, one entry per CDR3 protein. The sample lists around 520,000 distinct CDR3 sequences, just under 40% occurring once. Between the trimmed V and J ends, which lost 7 bases and 1 base, there was a span of 7 bases. The CDR3 sequence is 12 residues long. Per the germline V gene, CDR1 is ENHRY and CDR2 is SYGVKD. The count of this clonotype is one. Its antigen is currently unknown.

This sequence originates from an adult man with Graves' hyperthyroidism. The rearrangement uses TRBV10-3 and TRBJ1-1; D is ambiguous. Sequenced input: peripheral blood or thyroid tissue (not recorded which). CDR3 protein: CAIMSANTEAFF. CDR3 DNA sequence: TGTGCCATCATGTCCGCGAACACTGAAGCTTTCTTT.